A single sample gave rise to the 11 T cell receptor beta chains below, sequenced in a study of metastatic and nonmetastatic thyroid tumors. TCRdb re-called the PCR reads through MiXCR. Here the sample spans approximately 69,000 clones, approximately 15% being singletons. All patients reached thyroid surgery having received no treatment beforehand. The sample consisted of blood. Receptors were obtained from a male donor with papillary thyroid cancer or a benign thyroid nodule (not recorded which). Some clones in this sample may be carry-over from other donors' samples.

In this sample, this clone turned up many times. The genes are TRBV7-9 and TRBJ1-2; possibly TRBD1 for D (5 bases). Trimming cost V 3 bases and J 0 bases, with 8 bases left between them. The germline CDR1 and CDR2 sequences are SEHNR and FQNEAQ (reference sequence). The CDR3 is 14 residues long. This CDR3 is CASSFARANYGYTF. As DNA, the CDR3 is TGTGCCAGCAGCTTCGCCAGGGCTAACTATGGCTACACCTTC. Supplemented by reference TRBV7-9 and TRBJ1-2, the full variable domain reads DTGVSQNPRHKITKRGQNVTFRCDPISEHNRLYWYRQTLGQGPEFLTYFQNEAQLEKSRLLSDRFSAERPKGSFSTLEIQRTEQGDSAMYLCASSFARANYGYTFGSGTRLTVV.

A few counts support this clone. V is TRBV5-4 and J is TRBJ1-3; D is unclear. Germline CDR1 reads SGHNT; CDR2 reads YYREEE (reference sequence). The CDR3 has 11 residues. The V gene lost 10 bases and the J gene lost 0 bases, with 5 bases spanning the gap. The CDR3 region is CAGSSGNTIYF. The CDR3 DNA reads TGTGCCGGGAGCTCTGGAAACACCATATATTTT.

This clone was seen a few times. A much larger clone lies one base from this, so it may be a read error. The gene calls are TRBV20-1 and TRBJ2-1; unclear D gene. CDR1 is DFQATT and CDR2 is SNEGSKA in the germline V gene (reference sequence). The CDR3 totals 13 residues. With 4 bases removed from V and 0 bases from J, the gap between germline ends came to 7 bases. The CDR3, as DNA: TGCAGTGCTATCGGAACCTCCTACAATGAGCAGTTCTTC. Translating it yields CSAIGTSYNEQFF.

The table lists this clone with a few counts. This may stem from a read error, because a much larger clone lies one nucleotide away. J is TRBJ2-2 and V is TRBV3-1, with D possibly matching TRBD2 (5 bases). The germline CDR1 and CDR2 sequences are LGHDT and YNNKEL (reference sequence). V lost 6 bases, J lost 6 bases, and 17 bases lay in between. The CDR3 spans 15 residues. The chain's CDR3 is CASRLVDGGAGELFF. As DNA, the CDR3 is TGTGCCAGCAGACTCGTGGACGGAGGCGCCGGGGAGCTGTTTTTT.

This clone was seen many times. The genes are TRBV11-2 and TRBJ1-1, with D maybe TRBD1 (5 bases). V was clipped by 1 base and J by 3 bases, with 18 bases between them. The CDR3 runs 17 residues. From germline, CDR1 is SGHAT and CDR2 FQNNGV. The CDR3 coding sequence is TGTGCCAGCAGCTTAGGAAGGGCCGGCAGGGTGCACACTGAAGCTTTCTTT. Amino acids: CASSLGRAGRVHTEAFF.

In its sample, this clone ranks as medium-sized. Other DNA variants within this sample encode the same CDR3. The chain links TRBV2 to TRBJ2-7; D is ambiguous. V was trimmed by 4 bases and J by 1 base, leaving 5 bases between them. The germline V gene encodes CDR1 SNHLY and CDR2 FYNNEI. The CDR3 is 12 residues long. CDR3 nucleotides: TGTGCCAGCAGTGTCCAGTCCTACGAGCAGTACGTC. Its translation: CASSVQSYEQYV.

Details on this clone: Sequence at one end of the junction differs from germline and may be a read error. The rearrangement links TRBV15 to TRBJ2-7; D gene ambiguous. The germline V gene encodes CDR1 LNHNV and CDR2 YYDKDF (reference sequence). The CDR3 has 13 residues. The CDR3 nucleotides are TGTTCCACCATCTCCCCCTTTTCCTACGAGCAGTACTTC. Residues: CSTISPFSYEQYF.

This clone was seen repeatedly, ten times or more. This chain uses TRBV5-1 with TRBJ2-2; 13 bases agree with TRBD2. Unmatched junction bases numbered 6, after V lost 4 bases and J lost 6 bases. In germline, CDR1 is SGHRS, CDR2 YFSETQ. CDR3 size: 16 residues. The CDR3, as DNA: TGCGCCAGCAGCCCTCAAACTAGCGGGAGGGCCGGGGAGCTGTTTTTT. Translating gives CASSPQTSGRAGELFF.

The V call is TRBV5-5, the J call TRBJ2-2; D remains ambiguous. The CDR3 loop spans 15 amino acids. Per germline, CDR1 SGHKS and CDR2 YYEKEE (reference sequence). The ends were cut back, 0 bases at V and 3 bases at J, with 9 bases in the middle. The CDR3 loop reads CASSLGTLYTGELFF. CDR3 in DNA: TGTGCCAGCAGCTTGGGGACGTTGTACACCGGGGAGCTGTTTTTT.

This clone was recorded a few times. A read error may explain this, as a much larger clone is one base away. CDR3 DNA sequence: TGTGCCTGGAGTGTAGGGGAGGGGTTAAATGAGCAGTTCTTC. It codes for CAWSVGEGLNEQFF. This chain links TRBV30 with TRBJ2-1, with 7 bases that match TRBD2. There are 14 residues in the CDR3. V lost 0 bases, J lost 7 bases, and 6 bases stayed unmatched. The germline V gene has CDR1 GTSNPN and CDR2 SVGIG (reference sequence).

This clone was counted at least ten times. The CDR3 loop is CASSAGTLDYGYTF. CDR3 nucleotides: TGTGCCAGCAGCGCCGGGACACTTGACTATGGCTACACCTTC. The chain uses TRBV2 and TRBJ1-2; weak D call: TRBD1 (6 bases). The V gene lost 6 bases and the J gene lost 3 bases, with 14 bases spanning the gap. There are 14 residues in the CDR3. Germline V CDR1 and CDR2: SNHLY, FYNNEI. Full variable domain (rest looked up from reference TRBV2 and TRBJ1-2): EPEVTQTPSHQVTQMGQEVILRCVPISNHLYFYWYRQILGQKVEFLVSFYNNEISEKSEIFDDQFSVERPDGSNFTLKIRSTKLEDSAMYFCASSAGTLDYGYTFGSGTRLTVV.